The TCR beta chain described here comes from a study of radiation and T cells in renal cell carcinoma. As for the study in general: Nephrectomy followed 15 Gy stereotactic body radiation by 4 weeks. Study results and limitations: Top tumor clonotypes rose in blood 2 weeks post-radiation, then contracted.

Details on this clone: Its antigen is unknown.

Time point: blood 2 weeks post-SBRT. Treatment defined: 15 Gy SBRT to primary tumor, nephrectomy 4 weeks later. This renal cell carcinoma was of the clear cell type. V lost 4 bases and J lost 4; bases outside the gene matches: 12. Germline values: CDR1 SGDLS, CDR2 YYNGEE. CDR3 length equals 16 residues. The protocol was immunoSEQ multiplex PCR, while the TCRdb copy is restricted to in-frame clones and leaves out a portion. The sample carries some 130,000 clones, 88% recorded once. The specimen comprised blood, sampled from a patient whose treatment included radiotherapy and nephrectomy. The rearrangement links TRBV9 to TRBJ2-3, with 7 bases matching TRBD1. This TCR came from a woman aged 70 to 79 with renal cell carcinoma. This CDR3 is CASSSRQGQVADTQYF. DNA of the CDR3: TGTGCCAGCAGCTCCCGACAGGGACAAGTGGCAGATACGCAGTATTTT.